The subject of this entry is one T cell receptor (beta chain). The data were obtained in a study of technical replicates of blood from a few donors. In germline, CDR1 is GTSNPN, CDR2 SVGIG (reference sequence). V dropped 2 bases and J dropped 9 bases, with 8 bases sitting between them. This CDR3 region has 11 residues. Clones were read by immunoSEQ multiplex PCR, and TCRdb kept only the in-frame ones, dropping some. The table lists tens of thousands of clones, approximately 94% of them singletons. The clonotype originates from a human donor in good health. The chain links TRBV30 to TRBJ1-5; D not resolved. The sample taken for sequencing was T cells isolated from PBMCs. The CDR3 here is CAWSLSGPQHF. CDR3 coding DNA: TGTGCCTGGAGTCTTTCAGGGCCCCAGCATTTT.